These 32 T cell receptor beta chains came from one sample sequenced in a study of T cell repertoires in cytomegalovirus infection. Antigen specificity for these receptors is unknown. TCRdb redid the calling of the reads with MiXCR, one entry per CDR3 protein. The table shows 100,000 to 150,000 distinct CDR3 sequences, with 30% to 40% occurring only once. The material sequenced was CD8+ T cells from cultured PBMCs, taken from culture after CMV antigen stimulation. The receptors here all came from a human donor in good health (CMV status not recorded). Some clones in this sample may be carry-over from other donors' samples.

This clonotype was detected only a few times. The genes are TRBV6-2 or TRBV6-3 and TRBJ2-1; 8 nucleotides align to TRBD2. CDR1 and CDR2 (germline): MNHEY, SVGEGT. CDR3 size: 18 residues. V lost 2 bases to trimming and J lost 2 bases; unmatched junction nucleotides: 11. CDR3 nucleotides: TGTGCCAGCAGTTACGGTTTCGGGGGGGGGTCCCCCTACAATGAGCAGTTCTTC. Its translation is CASSYGFGGGSPYNEQFF.

The chain recombines TRBV27 with TRBJ1-6; 8 nucleotides agree with TRBD1. The junction had 4 bases not matched to a gene; V was cut back by 6 bases and J by 6 bases. Germline loops: CDR1 MNHEY, CDR2 SMNVEV (reference sequence). This CDR3 region has 14 residues. The CDR3 is CASSYDRGNSPLHF. CDR3 bases: TGTGCCAGCAGCTACGACAGGGGTAATTCACCCCTCCACTTT.

A few counts support this clonotype. The V and J genes are TRBV9 and TRBJ2-1; D gene uncertain. Germline values: CDR1 SGDLS, CDR2 YYNGEE. Trimming took 1 base from V and 8 from J, leaving 10 bases between them. The CDR3 runs 13 residues. The CDR3 protein is CASSVSGSDEQFF. The CDR3 nucleotides are TGTGCCAGCAGCGTATCAGGTTCGGATGAGCAGTTCTTC. The variable domain in full, completed from reference TRBV9 and TRBJ2-1, reads DSGVTQTPKHLITATGQRVTLRCSPRSGDLSVYWYQQSLDQGLQFLIQYYNGEERAKGNILERFSAQQFPDLHSELNLSSLELGDSALYFCASSVSGSDEQFFGPGTRLTVL.

CDR3 amino acids: CASIAGESYNEQFF. The CDR3 nucleotides are TGTGCCAGCATTGCCGGGGAATCCTACAATGAGCAGTTCTTC. The rearrangement joins TRBV6-6 to TRBJ2-1; D is possibly TRBD2 (5 bases). The ends were cut back, 7 bases at V and 1 base at J, with 11 bases in the middle. The germline V gene encodes CDR1 MNHNY and CDR2 SVGAGI (reference sequence). The CDR3 is 14 amino acids.

In its sample, this clonotype was seen a few times. This rearrangement joins TRBV29-1 to TRBJ2-1, with 9 bases that match TRBD1. V was clipped by 6 bases and J by 6 bases; unmatched bases: 9. This CDR3 region has 14 residues. Germline V gives CDR1 SQVTM, CDR2 ANQGSEA. CDR3 nucleotides: TGCAGCGTGGACAGGGGATACTCCGCCAATGAGCAGTTCTTC. Its protein is CSVDRGYSANEQFF.

This clonotype was seen a few times. This chain joins TRBV6-6 and TRBJ2-7; possibly TRBD2 for D (5 bases). Germline loops: CDR1 MNHNY, CDR2 SVGAGI (reference sequence). Trimming left V 5 bases short and J 0 bases short, with 14 bases between. This CDR3 contains 15 residues. The CDR3 DNA follows: TGTGCCAGCAGTGCGGACTCGGGTTCCTCCTACGAGCAGTACTTC. As protein: CASSADSGSSYEQYF.

This clonotype came up many times. The chain recombines TRBV7-8 with TRBJ2-7, with 8 bases aligning to TRBD1. Trimming cost V 2 bases and J 4 bases; bases outside gene matches: 7. The length of the CDR3 is 15 residues. Looked up from germline, CDR1 is SGHVS and CDR2 is FQNEAQ. CDR3 loop: CASSLSPGQVYEQYF. DNA for the CDR3: TGTGCCAGCAGCTTATCACCGGGACAGGTGTACGAGCAGTACTTC.

V usage is TRBV7-9 and J usage is TRBJ1-2, with D possibly TRBD1 on 5 matching bases. V lost 1 base to trimming and J lost 4 bases, with 13 bases between them. Per the germline V gene, CDR1 is SEHNR and CDR2 is FQNEAQ (reference sequence). The CDR3 is made up of 15 amino acids. The CDR3 protein is CASSLGRAVGYGYTF. For the CDR3, the DNA is TGTGCCAGCAGCTTAGGCAGGGCGGTGGGCTATGGCTACACCTTC.

The chain employs TRBV6-6 and TRBJ2-7; D unresolved. V was trimmed by 8 bases and J by 5 bases, leaving 13 bases between them. Germline V gene data show CDR1 as MNHNY and CDR2 as SVGAGI (reference sequence). This CDR3 region has 12 residues. CDR3 loop: CASALPGNEQYF. In DNA, the CDR3 is TGTGCCAGCGCCCTCCCAGGAAACGAGCAGTACTTC.

This clonotype came up a few times. The CDR3: CASSPRAGRSYSNQPQHF. CDR3 nucleotide sequence: TGTGCCAGCAGTCCCCGTGCAGGTAGATCTTATAGCAATCAGCCCCAGCATTTT. This rearrangement joins TRBV6-1 to TRBJ1-5; D is uncertain. The CDR3 consists of 18 residues. V lost 5 bases and J 0 bases, leaving 20 bases between the germline ends. The germline CDR1 and CDR2 sequences are MNHNS and SASEGT.

This clonotype was observed a few times. The genes are TRBV6-1 and TRBJ1-5, with D possibly TRBD1 on 5 matching bases. Germline loops: CDR1 MNHNS, CDR2 SASEGT. Trimming removed 0 bases from V and 0 bases from J, with 6 bases in between. The CDR3 spans 15 residues. The CDR3 nucleotides are TGTGCCAGCAGTGAAGCGGGGCATAGCAATCAGCCCCAGCATTTT. Protein: CASSEAGHSNQPQHF.

This clonotype appeared a few times. The J gene is TRBJ2-7, the V gene TRBV11-2; 12 positions match TRBD2. Trimming removed 5 bases from V and 1 base from J; junction bases left unmatched: 3. Germline assignment: CDR1 SGHAT and CDR2 FQNNGV. The CDR3 is 15 residues long. DNA of the CDR3: TGTGCCAGCAGCCCGGGGACTAGCGGGTCCTACGAGCAGTACTTC. This gives the protein CASSPGTSGSYEQYF.

The chain couples TRBV2 to TRBJ1-3; the D is unclear. The CDR3 runs 15 residues. Germline CDR1 and CDR2: SNHLY and FYNNEI. Trimming removed 2 bases from V and 4 bases from J, with 12 bases in between. The CDR3 bases are TGTGCCAGCAGTGAATGGTTAGCAGTGGGAAACACCATATATTTT. Translation gives CASSEWLAVGNTIYF. Complete variable domain (other parts from reference TRBV2 and TRBJ1-3): EPEVTQTPSHQVTQMGQEVILRCVPISNHLYFYWYRQILGQKVEFLVSFYNNEISEKSEIFDDQFSVERPDGSNFTLKIRSTKLEDSAMYFCASSEWLAVGNTIYFGEGSWLTVV.

This clonotype was counted only a few times. The chain joins TRBV7-2 to TRBJ2-7, with D possibly being TRBD1 (5 bases). Trimming shortened V by 1 base and J by 0 bases, and 10 bases separated the two germline ends. The CDR3 is made up of 15 amino acids. Germline CDR1 is SGHTA and CDR2 is FQGNSA. In DNA, the CDR3 is TGTGCCAGCAGCTTAGATGCAGGGATCTCCTACGAGCAGTACTTC. Amino acids: CASSLDAGISYEQYF.

Many counts were recorded for this clonotype. The chain employs TRBV2 and TRBJ1-3, with D perhaps TRBD1 (6 bases). Germline lookup yields CDR1 SNHLY and CDR2 FYNNEI. V lost 4 bases and J lost 0, with 16 bases in between. This CDR3 spans 17 amino acids. In nucleotides, the CDR3 is TGTGCCAGCAGTGCCGAGGGGGGCGGTTTCTCTGGAAACACCATATATTTT. This translates into CASSAEGGGFSGNTIYF.

The V gene is TRBV28, the J gene TRBJ2-3; weak D call: TRBD1 (5 bases). The V and J ends lost 3 bases and 1 base respectively, with 11 bases between them. Germline CDR1 MDHEN, CDR2 SYDVKM. The CDR3 loop spans 15 amino acids. The CDR3 DNA is TGTGCCAGCAGTTTTGTCTGGGGCCGCACAGATACGCAGTATTTT. Encoded protein: CASSFVWGRTDTQYF.

This clonotype was counted a few times. The chain employs TRBV20-1 and TRBJ2-2; 10 bases are a match to TRBD1. Per germline, CDR1 DFQATT and CDR2 SNEGSKA (reference sequence). The CDR3 spans 14 residues. V lost 5 bases and J lost 3; bases outside the gene matches: 3. This chain's CDR3 is CSARGTGDTGELFF. The CDR3 nucleotides are TGCAGTGCTCGGGGGACAGGGGACACCGGGGAGCTGTTTTTT.

This clonotype was detected only a few times. The chain uses TRBV11-3 and TRBJ2-2; tentative D call: TRBD1 (7 bases). The CDR3 totals 15 residues. Trimming cost V 3 bases and J 3 bases, with 11 bases left between them. CDR1 and CDR2 (germline): SGHNT, YENEEA. The CDR3 region is CASSFQGGYTGELFF. The CDR3 DNA reads TGTGCCAGCAGCTTTCAGGGGGGATACACCGGGGAGCTGTTTTTT.

There are a few counts of this clonotype. This rearrangement joins TRBV4-1 to TRBJ2-5; 11 nucleotides agree with TRBD2. Trimming removed 0 bases from V and 5 bases from J; junction bases left unmatched: 8. This CDR3 is 17 amino acids long. Germline lookup yields CDR1 MGHRA and CDR2 YSYEKL. The CDR3 here is CASSQDLVAGGRETQYF. In DNA, the CDR3 is TGCGCCAGCAGCCAAGACTTAGTAGCGGGGGGGAGGGAGACCCAGTACTTC.

This clonotype was seen only a few times. The rearrangement links TRBV7-6 to TRBJ2-1, with 8 bases lining up with TRBD2. J was trimmed by 0 bases and V by 6 bases; bases with no gene match: 7. The germline V gene encodes CDR1 SGHVS and CDR2 FNYEAQ. CDR3 size: 16 residues. The CDR3 reads CASSLGGAVSYNEQFF. CDR3 sequence (DNA): TGTGCCAGCAGTCTCGGGGGGGCCGTCTCCTACAATGAGCAGTTCTTC.

This rearrangement joins TRBV7-8 to TRBJ2-7, with TRBD2 as a possible D gene (5 bases). Trimming shortened V by 5 bases and J by 4 bases, and 9 bases separated the two germline ends. The V gene's germline CDR1 is SGHVS and CDR2 FQNEAQ. The CDR3 sequence is 12 residues long. The CDR3, as DNA: TGTGCCAGCAGCCGCAGCGGTTACGAGCAGTACTTC. It specifies CASSRSGYEQYF. The full variable domain, completed using reference TRBV7-8 and TRBJ2-7, is GAGVSQSPRYKVAKRGQDVALRCDPISGHVSLFWYQQALGQGPEFLTYFQNEAQLDKSGLPSDRFFAERPEGSVSTLKIQRTQQEDSAVYLCASSRSGYEQYFGPGTRLTVT.

This clonotype has ten or more counts. The genes are TRBV7-2 and TRBJ2-6; TRBD1 aligns across 9 bases. The V gene end was trimmed by 0 bases and the J gene end by 1 base; junction bases not matched to a gene: 1. CDR3 length equals 17 residues. CDR1 is SGHTA, CDR2 FQGNSA, per germline. Written as DNA, the CDR3 is TGTGCCAGCAGCTTAGCGGGACAGGGATCTGGGGCCAACGTCCTGACTTTC. It codes for CASSLAGQGSGANVLTF.

The table lists this clonotype with a few counts. The chain recombines TRBV7-2 with TRBJ2-3; the D is unclear. The V end was cut by 4 bases, the J end by 9 bases, with 11 bases between. CDR1 and CDR2 from the germline V gene are SGHTA and FQGNSA. CDR3 size: 12 residues. CDR3 sequence reads: CASSSPGSTQYF. The CDR3 DNA follows: TGTGCCAGCAGCTCCCCAGGTAGCACGCAGTATTTT. The variable domain in full, completed from reference TRBV7-2 and TRBJ2-3, reads GAGVSQSPSNKVTEKGKDVELRCDPISGHTALYWYRQSLGQGLEFLIYFQGNSAPDKSGLPSDRFSAERTGGSVSTLTIQRTQQEDSAVYLCASSSPGSTQYFGPGTRLTVL.

This clonotype was observed a handful of times. J is TRBJ2-3 and V is TRBV7-2; the match to TRBD1 covers 9 bases. J gave up 3 bases and V 4 bases, and 8 bases lay outside the gene matches. Germline V gives CDR1 SGHTA, CDR2 FQGNSA. The CDR3 is 16 amino acids. The CDR3 is CASSWGSGTGTDTQYF. The CDR3 DNA reads TGTGCCAGCAGCTGGGGCTCCGGGACAGGGACAGATACGCAGTATTTT.

This clonotype was counted a few times. The V and J genes are TRBV7-6 and TRBJ2-7, with TRBD1 matching over 7 bases. Unmatched junction bases numbered 5, after V lost 1 base and J lost 5 bases. Germline V gives CDR1 SGHVS, CDR2 FNYEAQ. This CDR3 has 14 amino acids. The CDR3 here is CASSLGGQANEQYF. CDR3 in DNA: TGTGCCAGCAGCTTAGGCGGACAGGCTAACGAGCAGTACTTC.

This chain joins TRBV7-8 and TRBJ2-7; D not certain. The V end lost 5 bases, the J end lost 4 bases, and 12 bases lay between the germline ends. CDR1 is SGHVS, CDR2 FQNEAQ, per germline. The CDR3 is 13 amino acids. This CDR3 is CASSLVYQYEQYF. The CDR3, as DNA: TGTGCCAGCAGCCTAGTGTATCAATACGAGCAGTACTTC. Filled out from reference TRBV7-8 and TRBJ2-7, the complete variable domain reads GAGVSQSPRYKVAKRGQDVALRCDPISGHVSLFWYQQALGQGPEFLTYFQNEAQLDKSGLPSDRFFAERPEGSVSTLKIQRTQQEDSAVYLCASSLVYQYEQYFGPGTRLTVT.

V usage is TRBV28 and J usage is TRBJ1-1, with 11 nucleotides matching TRBD1. The CDR3 consists of 14 residues. Looked up from germline, CDR1 is MDHEN and CDR2 is SYDVKM. Losses at the gene ends were 8 bases for V and 4 bases for J; bases not matched to a gene: 6. The CDR3 sequence is CASSYGTGGTEAFF. The DNA for the CDR3 is TGTGCCAGCTCCTACGGGACAGGGGGCACTGAAGCTTTCTTT.

This chain connects TRBV4-1 to TRBJ1-1, with D possibly being TRBD1 (6 bases). This CDR3 spans 13 amino acids. Germline CDR1 MGHRA, CDR2 YSYEKL. Deletions cut 3 bases from V and 2 bases from J, with 7 bases between. CDR3 loop: CASSQDRNTEAFF. The CDR3 DNA reads TGCGCCAGCAGCCAGGACAGAAACACTGAAGCTTTCTTT.

In its sample, this clonotype was seen a few times. The chain couples TRBV7-3 to TRBJ2-1; TRBD2 aligns across 13 bases. Germline trimming cut 5 bases from V and 4 bases from J; bases unmatched to any gene: 11. CDR1 and CDR2 (germline): SGHTA, FQGTGA. The CDR3 is 18 amino acids. CDR3 amino acids: CASSLLPTSGGLYNEQFF. CDR3 nucleotide sequence: TGTGCCAGCAGCCTTCTCCCGACTAGCGGGGGGCTTTACAATGAGCAGTTCTTC.

The rearrangement joins TRBV12-3 or TRBV12-4 to TRBJ2-1; 8 bases are a match to TRBD2. Unmatched junction bases numbered 17, after V lost 5 bases and J lost 2 bases. The CDR3 is 19 residues long. The CDR3 DNA is TGTGCCAGCAGTACCCTACGGCGCCGAGCGGGGGAACCCTACAATGAGCAGTTCTTC. Its translation: CASSTLRRRAGEPYNEQFF.

The chain joins TRBV9 to TRBJ1-3, with D maybe TRBD1 (5 bases). The germline V and J ends were trimmed by 0 bases and 1 base, with 17 bases remaining between them. CDR1 SGDLS and CDR2 YYNGEE come from the germline V gene. This CDR3 contains 18 residues. The CDR3 nucleotides are TGTGCCAGCAGCGTAGAAACAGGCCGTGGGAGGTCTGGAAACACCATATATTTT. This codes for CASSVETGRGRSGNTIYF.

J is TRBJ1-5 and V is TRBV6-6; TRBD1 agrees at 8 bases. This CDR3 region has 15 residues. V gave up 5 bases and J gave up 4 bases; unmatched junction bases: 7. Germline values: CDR1 MNHNY, CDR2 SVGAGI (reference sequence). CDR3 in DNA: TGTGCCAGCAGTACAGGGGGTGGGGGAAATCAGCCCCAGCATTTT. Amino acids: CASSTGGGGNQPQHF.